This entry lists 3 T cell receptor beta chains sequenced from one sample in a study of blood T cell repertoires in COVID-19. Sequencing used immunoSEQ multiplex PCR; TCRdb keeps in-frame clones, though not all of them. Of 300,000 to 450,000 clones listed, around 85% are singletons. Sequenced: peripheral blood. The receptors derive from a woman aged 18-29 years with acute or convalescent COVID-19.

The chain couples TRBV6-5 to TRBJ2-2; the D is unclear. Between the trimmed V and J ends, which lost 1 base and 2 bases, there was a span of 8 bases. The CDR3 is 15 amino acids. Germline CDR1 MNHEY, CDR2 SVGAGI. CDR3 sequence reads: CASSYFLINTGELFF. DNA of the CDR3: TGTGCCAGCAGTTACTTCCTTATAAACACCGGGGAGCTGTTTTTT.

V usage is TRBV18 and J usage is TRBJ1-3, with D possibly TRBD1 on 5 matching bases. The CDR3 has 15 residues. V was trimmed by 4 bases and J by 2 bases, leaving 12 bases between them. Germline CDR1 is KGHSH and CDR2 is LQKENI. The DNA of the CDR3 is TGTGCCAGCTCACGCGGGACTGATCCTGGAAACACCATATATTTT. Protein product: CASSRGTDPGNTIYF.

The rearrangement links TRBV7-8 to TRBJ2-7; 11 bases fit TRBD2. Germline trimming cut 5 bases from V and 3 bases from J; bases unmatched to any gene: 9. Per germline, CDR1 SGHVS and CDR2 FQNEAQ. The CDR3 has 16 residues. The CDR3 loop reads CASSPTPGTSGYEQYF. In DNA form, the CDR3 reads TGTGCCAGCAGCCCTACCCCCGGGACTAGCGGCTACGAGCAGTACTTC.